This entry is about one TCR beta chain. Its antigen is unknown. Profiling relied on immunoSEQ multiplex PCR, and the TCRdb table lists in-frame clones only, not all of them. The sample includes about 83,000 clones, roughly 83% of them seen just once. This record comes from a study of OX40 agonist ivuxolimab in advanced cancers. Across the whole study: An agonistic human IgG2 monoclonal antibody against OX40 (CD134) was given. Partial responses, seen in three patients, involved one hepatocellular carcinoma and two cutaneous melanomas. Overall study findings and caveats: At 0.1 to 3.0 mg/kg, clonal expansion of CD4+ and CD8+ blood T cells had occurred by week 6. Compared with others, partial responders at 0.1-3.0 mg/kg displayed clonal expansion among the lowest.

V lost 4 bases and J lost 0, with 13 bases in between. Germline V gives CDR1 LNHDA, CDR2 SQIVND (reference sequence). CDR3 size: 16 residues. This clonotype was sampled from an adult with an advanced solid tumor such as melanoma, head and neck, liver or kidney cancer. The sample here was CD4+ or CD8+ T cells sorted from blood, taken in a trial of the OX40 agonist ivuxolimab. The rearrangement joins TRBV19 to TRBJ2-1, with a weak D call TRBD1 (5 bases). The DNA of the CDR3 is TGTGCCAGTAGTACCGACGACAGTTACTCCTACAATGAGCAGTTCTTC. It specifies CASSTDDSYSYNEQFF.